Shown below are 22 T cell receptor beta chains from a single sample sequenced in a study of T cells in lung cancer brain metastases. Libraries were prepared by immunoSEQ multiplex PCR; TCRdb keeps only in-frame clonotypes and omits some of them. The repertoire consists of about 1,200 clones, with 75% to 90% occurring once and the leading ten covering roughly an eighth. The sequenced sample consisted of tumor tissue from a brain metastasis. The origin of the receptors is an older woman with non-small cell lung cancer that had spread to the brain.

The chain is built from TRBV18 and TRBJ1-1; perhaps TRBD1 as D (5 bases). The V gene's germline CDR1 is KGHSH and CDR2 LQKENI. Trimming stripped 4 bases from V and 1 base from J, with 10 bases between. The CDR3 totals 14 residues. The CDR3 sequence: CASSLGGRNTEAFF. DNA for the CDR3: TGTGCCAGCTCACTTGGGGGTAGGAACACTGAAGCTTTCTTT.

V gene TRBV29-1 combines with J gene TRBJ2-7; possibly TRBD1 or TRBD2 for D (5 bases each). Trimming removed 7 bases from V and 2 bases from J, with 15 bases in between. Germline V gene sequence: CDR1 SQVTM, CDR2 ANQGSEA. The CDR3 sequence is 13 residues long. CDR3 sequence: CSAKRDGAYEQYF. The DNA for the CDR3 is TGCAGCGCTAAGAGGGACGGTGCCTACGAGCAGTACTTC.

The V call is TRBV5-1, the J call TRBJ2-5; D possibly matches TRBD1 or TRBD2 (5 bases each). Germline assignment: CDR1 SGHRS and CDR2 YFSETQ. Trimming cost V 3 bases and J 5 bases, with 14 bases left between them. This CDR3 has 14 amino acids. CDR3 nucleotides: TGCGCCAGCAGCTGGGGACCCCTAGGGGAGACCCAGTACTTC. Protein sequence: CASSWGPLGETQYF.

CDR3 residues: CASSLWSVSGNTIYF. For the CDR3, the DNA is TGTGCCAGCAGCTTGTGGTCGGTCTCTGGAAACACCATATATTTT. The rearrangement uses TRBV5-5 and TRBJ1-3; D call uncertain. Germline CDR1 is SGHKS and CDR2 is YYEKEE (reference sequence). This CDR3 has 15 residues. V was pared by 1 base and J by 0 bases, with 8 bases between.

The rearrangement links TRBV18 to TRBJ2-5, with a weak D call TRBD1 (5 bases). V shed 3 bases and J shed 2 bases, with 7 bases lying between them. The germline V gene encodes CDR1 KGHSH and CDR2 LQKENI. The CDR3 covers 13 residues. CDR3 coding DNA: TGTGCCAGCTCACCGGGGCAGCAAGAGACCCAGTACTTC. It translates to CASSPGQQETQYF.

CDR3 loop: CAISTDRVGVGLFF. Here the CDR3 DNA reads TGTGCCATCAGCACCGACAGGGTGGGAGTAGGACTGTTTTTT. The rearrangement joins TRBV10-3 to TRBJ1-4; 7 nucleotides line up with TRBD1. Per germline, CDR1 ENHRY and CDR2 SYGVKD. The CDR3 is made up of 14 amino acids. Unmatched junction bases numbered 14, after V lost 6 bases and J lost 13 bases.

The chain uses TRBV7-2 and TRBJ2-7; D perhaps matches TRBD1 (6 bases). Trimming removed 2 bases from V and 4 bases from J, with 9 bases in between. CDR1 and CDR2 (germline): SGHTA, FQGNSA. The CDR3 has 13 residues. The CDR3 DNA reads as TGTGCCAGCAGCTTAAACAGGGATTACGAGCAGTACTTC. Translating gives CASSLNRDYEQYF.

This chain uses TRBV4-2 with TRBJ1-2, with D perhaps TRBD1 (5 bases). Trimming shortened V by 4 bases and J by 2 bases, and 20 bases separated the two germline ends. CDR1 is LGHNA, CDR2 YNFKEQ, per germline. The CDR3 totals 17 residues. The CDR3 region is CASSPLWGAEKNYGYTF. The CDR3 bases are TGTGCCAGCAGCCCATTGTGGGGCGCGGAAAAGAACTATGGCTACACCTTC.

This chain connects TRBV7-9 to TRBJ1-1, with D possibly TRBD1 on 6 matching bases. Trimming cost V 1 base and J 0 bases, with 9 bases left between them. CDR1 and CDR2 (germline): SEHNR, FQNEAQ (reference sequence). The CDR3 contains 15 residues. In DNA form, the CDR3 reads TGTGCCAGCAGCTTAGGGGGACACTTGAACACTGAAGCTTTCTTT. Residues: CASSLGGHLNTEAFF.

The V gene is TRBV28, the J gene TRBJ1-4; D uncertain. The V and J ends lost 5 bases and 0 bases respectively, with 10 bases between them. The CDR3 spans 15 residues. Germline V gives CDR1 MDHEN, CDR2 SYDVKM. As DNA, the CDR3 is TGTGCCAGCAGTCGGTACAGAGCAACTAATGAAAAACTGTTTTTT. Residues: CASSRYRATNEKLFF.

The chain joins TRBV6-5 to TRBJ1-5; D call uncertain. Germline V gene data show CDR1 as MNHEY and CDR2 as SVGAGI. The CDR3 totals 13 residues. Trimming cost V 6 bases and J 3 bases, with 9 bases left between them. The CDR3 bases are TGTGCCAGCAGCCTGGGTCTCAATCAGCCCCAGCATTTT. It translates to CASSLGLNQPQHF.

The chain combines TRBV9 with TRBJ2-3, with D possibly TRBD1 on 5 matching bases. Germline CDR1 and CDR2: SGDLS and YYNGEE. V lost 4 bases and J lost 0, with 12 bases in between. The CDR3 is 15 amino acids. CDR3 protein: CASSPFRTSTDTQYF. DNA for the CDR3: TGTGCCAGCAGCCCGTTTCGGACAAGCACAGATACGCAGTATTTT.

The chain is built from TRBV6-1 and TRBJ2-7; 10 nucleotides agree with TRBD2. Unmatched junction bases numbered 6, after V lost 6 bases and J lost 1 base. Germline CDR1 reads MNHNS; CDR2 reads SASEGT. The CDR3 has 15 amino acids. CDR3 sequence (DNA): TGTGCCAGCAGGACTCTAGCGGGGGTGTCCTACGAGCAGTACTTC. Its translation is CASRTLAGVSYEQYF.

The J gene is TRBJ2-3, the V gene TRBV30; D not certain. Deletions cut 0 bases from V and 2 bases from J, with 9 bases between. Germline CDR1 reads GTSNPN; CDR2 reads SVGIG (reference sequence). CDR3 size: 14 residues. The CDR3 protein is CAWSVNLPTDTQYF. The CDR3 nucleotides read TGTGCCTGGAGTGTAAACCTCCCCACAGATACGCAGTATTTT.

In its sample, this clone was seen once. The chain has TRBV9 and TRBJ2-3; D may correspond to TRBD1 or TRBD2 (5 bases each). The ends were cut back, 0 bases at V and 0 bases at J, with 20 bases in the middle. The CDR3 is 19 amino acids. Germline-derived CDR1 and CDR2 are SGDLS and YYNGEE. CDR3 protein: CASSVAIGDGGLSTDTQYF. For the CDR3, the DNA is TGTGCCAGCAGCGTAGCCATTGGGGACGGCGGACTTAGCACAGATACGCAGTATTTT.

The CDR3 is CASSYPDNEQFF. CDR3 DNA sequence: TGTGCCAGCAGTTATCCCGACAATGAGCAGTTCTTC. The genes are TRBV6-5 and TRBJ2-1; D is undetermined. In germline, CDR1 is MNHEY, CDR2 SVGAGI. This CDR3 comprises 12 residues. Trimming stripped 3 bases from V and 5 bases from J, with 5 bases between.

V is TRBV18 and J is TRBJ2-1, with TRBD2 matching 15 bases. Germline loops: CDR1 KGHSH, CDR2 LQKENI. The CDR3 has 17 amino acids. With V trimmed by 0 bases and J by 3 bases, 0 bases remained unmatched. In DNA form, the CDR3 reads TGTGCCAGCTCACCACCGGGACTAGCGGGAGGCTACAATGAGCAGTTCTTC. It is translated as CASSPPGLAGGYNEQFF. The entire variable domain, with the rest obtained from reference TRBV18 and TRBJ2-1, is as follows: NAGVMQNPRHLVRRRGQEARLRCSPMKGHSHVYWYRQLPEEGLKFMVYLQKENIIDESGMPKERFSAEFPKEGPSILRIQQVVRGDSAAYFCASSPPGLAGGYNEQFFGPGTRLTVL.

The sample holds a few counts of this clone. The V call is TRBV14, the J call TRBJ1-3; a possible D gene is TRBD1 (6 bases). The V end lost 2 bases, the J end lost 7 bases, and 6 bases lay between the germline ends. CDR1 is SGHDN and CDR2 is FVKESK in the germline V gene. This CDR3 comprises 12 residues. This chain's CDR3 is CASSQQGNTIYF. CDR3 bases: TGTGCCAGCAGCCAACAGGGGAACACCATATATTTT. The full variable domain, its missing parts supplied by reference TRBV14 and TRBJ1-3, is EAGVTQFPSHSVIEKGQTVTLRCDPISGHDNLYWYRRVMGKEIKFLLHFVKESKQDESGMPNNRFLAERTGGTYSTLKVQPAELEDSGVYFCASSQQGNTIYFGEGSWLTVV.

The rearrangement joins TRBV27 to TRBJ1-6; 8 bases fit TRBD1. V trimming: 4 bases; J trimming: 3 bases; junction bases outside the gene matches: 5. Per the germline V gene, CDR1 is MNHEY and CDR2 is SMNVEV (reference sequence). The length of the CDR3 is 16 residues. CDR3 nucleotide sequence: TGTGCCAGCAGTTCATTTACAGGGGGCTATAATTCACCCCTCCACTTT. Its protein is CASSSFTGGYNSPLHF.

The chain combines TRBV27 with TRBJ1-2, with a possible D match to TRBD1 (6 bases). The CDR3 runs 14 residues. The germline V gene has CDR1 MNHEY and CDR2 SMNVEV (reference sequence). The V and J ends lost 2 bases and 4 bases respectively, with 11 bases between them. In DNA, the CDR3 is TGTGCCAGCAGTTTAGGGGGCCCCTCCTATGGCTACACCTTC. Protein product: CASSLGGPSYGYTF.

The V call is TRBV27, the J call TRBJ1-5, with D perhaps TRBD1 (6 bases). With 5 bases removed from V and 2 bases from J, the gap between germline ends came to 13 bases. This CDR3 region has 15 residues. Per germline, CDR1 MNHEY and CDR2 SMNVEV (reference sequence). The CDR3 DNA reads TGTGCCAGCAGTCCGGGGGCCGCGGGCAATCAGCCCCAGCATTTT. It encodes CASSPGAAGNQPQHF.

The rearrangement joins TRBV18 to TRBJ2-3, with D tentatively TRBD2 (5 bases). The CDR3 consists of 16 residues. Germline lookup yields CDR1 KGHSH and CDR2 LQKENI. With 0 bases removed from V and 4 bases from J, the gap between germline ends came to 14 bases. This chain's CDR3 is CASSPPLRSGPDTQYF. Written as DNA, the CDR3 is TGTGCCAGCTCACCACCCTTGAGGAGCGGACCAGATACGCAGTATTTT.